The 9 T cell receptor beta chains listed next were all sequenced from one sample in a study of PD-1 blockade in classical Hodgkin lymphoma. Autologous stem cell transplantation was followed by relapse in every patient, and brentuximab vedotin exposure varied. The repertoire was sequenced with immunoSEQ multiplex PCR; TCRdb's copy has only in-frame clones and lacks some. Among about 36,000 clones, about 70% were seen once, and the ten largest hold over 12%. Sequencing used peripheral blood mononuclear cells (PBMCs), obtained before the second cycle of nivolumab. The receptors were sampled from a human donor with classical Hodgkin lymphoma.

This clone was found once. The rearrangement links TRBV5-1 to TRBJ2-3, with D unresolved. There are 14 residues in the CDR3. CDR1 and CDR2 (germline): SGHRS, YFSETQ. V dropped 0 bases and J dropped 3 bases, with 8 bases sitting between them. The CDR3 sequence is CASSLALGTDTQYF. The CDR3 DNA follows: TGCGCCAGCAGCTTGGCCCTGGGGACAGATACGCAGTATTTT. The whole variable domain, remainder taken from reference TRBV5-1 and TRBJ2-3, is KAGVTQTPRYLIKTRGQQVTLSCSPISGHRSVSWYQQTPGQGLQFLFEYFSETQRNKGNFPGRFSGRQFSNSRSEMNVSTLELGDSALYLCASSLALGTDTQYFGPGTRLTVL.

The chain carries TRBV18 and TRBJ1-2; possibly TRBD1 for D (5 bases). V lost 8 bases to trimming and J lost 7 bases, with 23 bases between them. Germline V gene data show CDR1 as KGHSH and CDR2 as LQKENI. The CDR3 is 15 amino acids. The CDR3: CASTGGREAISGYTF. The CDR3 DNA is TGTGCCAGCACAGGAGGCAGGGAGGCTATCTCTGGCTACACCTTC.

V and J are TRBV7-3 and TRBJ2-7, with 10 bases that match TRBD1. CDR1 is SGHTA, CDR2 FQGTGA, per germline. This CDR3 comprises 15 residues. With V trimmed by 1 base and J by 2 bases, 2 bases remained unmatched. The CDR3 coding sequence is TGTGCCAGCAGCTTAATGGGACAGGGGCCCTACGAGCAGTACTTC. It specifies CASSLMGQGPYEQYF.

This rearrangement joins TRBV7-9 to TRBJ2-5; D may be TRBD2 (5 bases). CDR1 and CDR2 (germline): SEHNR, FQNEAQ (reference sequence). V was clipped by 5 bases and J by 4 bases, with 11 bases between them. The CDR3 contains 13 residues. CDR3 loop: CASSPRGRETQYF. The CDR3 nucleotides read TGTGCCAGCAGCCCTAGAGGGAGAGAGACCCAGTACTTC. The full variable domain, completed using reference TRBV7-9 and TRBJ2-5, is DTGVSQNPRHKITKRGQNVTFRCDPISEHNRLYWYRQTLGQGPEFLTYFQNEAQLEKSRLLSDRFSAERPKGSFSTLEIQRTEQGDSAMYLCASSPRGRETQYFGPGTRLLVL.

The chain carries TRBV30 and TRBJ2-2; D remains ambiguous. The CDR3 contains 16 residues. Between the trimmed V and J ends, which lost 0 bases and 2 bases, there was a span of 13 bases. The germline gives CDR1 GTSNPN, CDR2 SVGIG (reference sequence). CDR3 region: CAWSVRLTINTGELFF. CDR3 DNA: TGTGCCTGGAGTGTACGTCTCACTATAAACACCGGGGAGCTGTTTTTT.

The CDR3 DNA is TGTGCCATCAGTCCTGTGGGGTTGGGTGAGCAGTACTTC. Amino acid sequence: CAISPVGLGEQYF. V gene TRBV10-3 combines with J gene TRBJ2-7, with D unclear. CDR1 and CDR2 (germline): ENHRY, SYGVKD. V lost 5 bases to trimming and J lost 7 bases, with 15 bases between them. The CDR3 sequence is 13 residues long.

This chain links TRBV4-2 with TRBJ2-7, with unresolved D. Trimming took off 0 bases at V and 1 base at J, with 13 bases between the two ends. CDR3 length: 16 residues. In germline, CDR1 is LGHNA, CDR2 YNFKEQ. CDR3: CASSQEGRSPSYEQYF. The CDR3 DNA reads as TGTGCCAGCAGCCAAGAGGGCAGGAGTCCTTCCTACGAGCAGTACTTC.

V and J are TRBV7-9 and TRBJ2-3; the D call may be TRBD1 or TRBD2 (7 bases each). CDR1 is SEHNR and CDR2 is FQNEAQ in the germline V gene (reference sequence). Trimming pared 3 bases from V and 2 bases from J, leaving 15 bases between. This CDR3 is built from 16 residues. DNA of the CDR3: TGTGCCAGCAGCTTCACAGGGGAGGGGACCACAGATACGCAGTATTTT. Translation: CASSFTGEGTTDTQYF.

This sequence joins TRBV6-5 and TRBJ2-4, with D unresolved. The CDR3 is 13 amino acids. Germline V gene lookup returns CDR1 MNHEY and CDR2 SVGAGI. V lost 9 bases and J 0 bases, leaving 9 bases between the germline ends. In DNA form, the CDR3 reads TGTGCCAGTCGGACGCTAGCCAAAAACATTCAGTACTTC. Translated: CASRTLAKNIQYF.